The entry that follows covers one T cell receptor (beta chain) sequence. PCR was performed using 60 Vbeta and 13 Jbeta primers. Profiling relied on immunoSEQ multiplex PCR, and the TCRdb table lists in-frame clones only, not all of them. The sample comprises some 90,000 clones, about four fifths of which are singletons, and around 32% rests with the top ten. These data come from a study of cytomegalovirus exposure and HLA in healthy donors. Sequenced: PBMCs. The receptor comes from a man aged 45 to 65 in good health and CMV-seropositive.

The CDR3 DNA reads as TGTGCCAGCAGTCGCGAGTCTAGCGGATCCCCTTACGAGCAGTACTTC. Residues: CASSRESSGSPYEQYF. The rearrangement uses TRBV27 and TRBJ2-7; TRBD2 matches at 7 bases. The germline V gene encodes CDR1 MNHEY and CDR2 SMNVEV (reference sequence). The CDR3 runs 16 residues. Trimming removed 5 bases from V and 4 bases from J; junction bases left unmatched: 14.